This T cell receptor (beta chain) derives from a study of blood T cells in healthy people across ages. With a J-beta primer mix and a sample-barcoded 5' primer, a second PCR ran roughly 6 to 12 cycles. TCRdb passed the 5' RACE reads through MiXCR, listing each CDR3 protein once. The sample includes roughly 1,700,000 distinct CDR3 sequences, roughly 28% seen only once; the top ten take roughly 8%. This clonotype came up many times. The CDR3 runs to 11 residues. Germline lookup yields CDR1 WSHSY and CDR2 SAAADI. The ends were cut back, 8 bases at V and 6 bases at J, with 11 bases in the middle. The sequenced material came from blood. The sequence derives from a woman aged 25 to 39 in good health. V gene TRBV10-2 combines with J gene TRBJ2-7; D uncertain. CDR3 sequence (DNA): TGCGCCAGCCTTTGGTCGGGCGAGCAGTACTTC. Its translation is CASLWSGEQYF.